This T cell receptor beta chain was retrieved from a study of response to subunit inactivated influenza vaccine. A note on this clonotype: As yet, its antigen is unknown.

TCRdb re-called the RT-PCR reads with MiXCR, one entry per CDR3 protein. The table lists roughly 170,000 distinct CDR3 sequences, around 9% of them singletons, with around 9.9% in the top ten. Overall study results and limits: Authors suggested each seasonal influenza vaccination recruits few new T cells.

The germline gives CDR1 DFQATT, CDR2 SNEGSKA (reference sequence). This CDR3 has 14 amino acids. V shed 4 bases and J 4 bases; nucleotides not matched to a gene: 5. This rearrangement joins TRBV20-1 to TRBJ2-5; 11 nucleotides line up with TRBD2. The sample here was non-naive T cells sorted from PBMCs, taken on the day of vaccination. The TCR comes from a man aged 50 or older who received an inactivated influenza vaccine. CDR3 residues: CSATGLAGPETQYF. Written as DNA, the CDR3 is TGCAGTGCTACAGGACTAGCGGGCCCAGAGACCCAGTACTTC.